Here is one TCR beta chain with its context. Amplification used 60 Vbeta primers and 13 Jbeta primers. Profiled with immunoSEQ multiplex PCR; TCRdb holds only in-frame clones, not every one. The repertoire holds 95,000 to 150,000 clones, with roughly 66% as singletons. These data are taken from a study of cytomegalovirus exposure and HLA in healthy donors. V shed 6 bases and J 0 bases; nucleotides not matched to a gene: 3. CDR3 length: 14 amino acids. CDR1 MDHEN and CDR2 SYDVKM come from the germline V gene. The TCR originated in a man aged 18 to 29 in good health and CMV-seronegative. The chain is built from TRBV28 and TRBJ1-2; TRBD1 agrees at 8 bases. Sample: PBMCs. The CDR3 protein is CASRPGGPNYGYTF. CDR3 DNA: TGTGCCAGCAGACCAGGGGGCCCTAACTATGGCTACACCTTC.